This T cell receptor beta chain appears in the sequencing data of a study of CD8+ T cells in alopecia areata. Study-wide findings and caveats: Scalp clonality and expanded CD8+ clones among the top 100 fell significantly with tofacitinib.

Treatment indicated: oral pan-JAK inhibitor, 5-10 mg twice daily. Researchers gathered lesional scalp punch biopsies and peripheral blood from patients with alopecia areata. Remarks on this clone: Its antigen remains unidentified.

In each case, RNA was isolated and then reverse transcribed into cDNA as the sequencing template. TCRdb keeps only in-frame clones here, not all; method: immunoSEQ multiplex PCR. The profile shows some 200,000 clones, under 60% of them singletons. This CDR3 region has 13 residues. V dropped 3 bases and J dropped 7 bases, with 15 bases sitting between them. CDR1 GTSNPN and CDR2 SVGIG come from the germline V gene (reference sequence). This chain uses TRBV30 with TRBJ1-2; perhaps TRBD1 as D (6 bases). This sequence was found in a human donor with alopecia areata. The sequences come from CD8+ T cells sorted from blood, collected at week 24, from a patient treated with tofacitinib. The CDR3 sequence is CAWSPTGLRGYTF. CDR3 bases: TGTGCCTGGAGCCCTACAGGGTTACGTGGCTACACCTTC.